This record covers a single T cell receptor (beta chain). Its target is not known. This sample is part of a study of T cell responses to AZD1222 COVID-19 vaccine. Study findings and constraints: Close to half of all spike-specific TCRs reportedly target regions of the variants that are unmutated. The breadth and depth of Spike-specific TCRs increased once two AZD1222 doses had been given.

Sequencing was performed with immunoSEQ multiplex PCR; in TCRdb, only in-frame clones are kept and a portion is missing. The sample lists some 140,000 clones, approximately 85% seen once, with over 5% in the top ten. V was clipped by 6 bases and J by 13 bases; unmatched bases: 14. CDR1 and CDR2 from the germline V gene are MNHEY and SVGAGI. This CDR3 is 14 amino acids long. The input for sequencing was peripheral blood, taken 28 days after the second AZD1222 dose. The genes are TRBV6-5 and TRBJ2-1; TRBD2 agrees at 8 bases. This clonotype was sampled from an adult who received the AZD1222 COVID-19 vaccine. The CDR3 DNA sequence: TGTGCCAGCAGCTACCACGGGAGGGGAGATTATCAGTTCTTC. Translating gives CASSYHGRGDYQFF.